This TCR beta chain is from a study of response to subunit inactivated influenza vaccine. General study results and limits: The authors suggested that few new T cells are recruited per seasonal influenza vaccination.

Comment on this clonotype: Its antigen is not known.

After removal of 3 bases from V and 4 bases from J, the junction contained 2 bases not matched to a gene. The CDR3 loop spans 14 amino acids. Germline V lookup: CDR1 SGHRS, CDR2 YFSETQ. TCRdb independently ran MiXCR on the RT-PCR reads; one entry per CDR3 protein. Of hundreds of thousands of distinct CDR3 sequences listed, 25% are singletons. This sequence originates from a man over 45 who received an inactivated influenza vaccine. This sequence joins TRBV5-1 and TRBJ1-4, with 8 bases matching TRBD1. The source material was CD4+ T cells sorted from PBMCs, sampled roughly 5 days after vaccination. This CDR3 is CASSWTGINEKLFF. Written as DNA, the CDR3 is TGCGCCAGCAGCTGGACAGGGATTAATGAAAAACTGTTTTTT.